This TCR beta chain was recovered during a study of T cell responses to AZD1222 COVID-19 vaccine. The germline CDR1 and CDR2 sequences are KGHDR and SFDVKD. Trimming pared 7 bases from V and 3 bases from J, leaving 11 bases between. The CDR3 has 14 amino acids. Regarding this clone: Its antigen remains unidentified.

General study points: The study sampled repertoires only after the peak T cell response. Spike-wide vaccine-associated CD4 TCRs dominated at 160-218 and 743-854. Clonal diversity was possibly underestimated, and the donors were mostly white British, with more females.

Profiling relied on immunoSEQ multiplex PCR, and the TCRdb table lists in-frame clones only, not all of them. The table has about 84,000 clones, approximately 85% seen once. The starting material was peripheral blood, obtained 28 days after the second AZD1222 dose. This receptor was identified in an adult who received the AZD1222 COVID-19 vaccine. The chain carries TRBV24-1 and TRBJ2-2, with D perhaps TRBD2 (5 bases). The CDR3 nucleotides are TGTGCCACCAGAGGCATGCGGGACACCGGGGAGCTGTTTTTT. It is translated as CATRGMRDTGELFF.